This TCR beta chain was identified in a study of T cell repertoires in ileal Crohn's disease. In the study overall: Every patient was operated on for stricturing (roughly 61%) or penetrating (39%) complications.

Points on this clone: Antigen unknown.

General study findings and limits: Clonality above 26.8% at surgery always came with endoscopic recurrence.

The V end was cut by 1 base, the J end by 4 bases, with 7 bases between. The CDR3 runs 13 residues. The V gene's germline CDR1 is LNHDA and CDR2 SQIVND (reference sequence). Each sample's TCRB immunosequencing used around 0.5 micrograms of biopsy DNA. Produced via immunoSEQ multiplex PCR; TCRdb's table is partial and in-frame only. The data show roughly 4,400 clones, about four fifths seen once. The clonotype comes from an adult with Crohn's disease. The rearrangement joins TRBV19 to TRBJ2-5; TRBD1 is a possible D gene (5 bases). Source material: ileal tissue. CDR3: CASSIGQGETQYF. CDR3 nucleotide sequence: TGTGCCAGTAGTATAGGTCAGGGAGAGACCCAGTACTTC.